Described below is a single T cell receptor (beta chain) sequence and its context. The specificity of this receptor is unknown. It has no much larger one-base neighbor in the sample; base qualities were not kept. This sample is part of a study of OX40 agonist ivuxolimab in advanced cancers. General notes on the study: Ivuxolimab, which targeted the costimulatory receptor OX40 (CD134), was an agonistic, fully human IgG2 monoclonal antibody. Intravenous ivuxolimab was administered to patients every 2 weeks at six dose levels: 0.01, 0.1, 0.3, 1.5, 3 and 10 mg/kg. Among the 52 dose-escalation patients, approximately 20 had hepatocellular carcinoma, 15 or so melanoma, 9 renal cell carcinoma and 9 head and neck cancer. A male proportion of approximately 83% and a mean age of approximately 60 years, ranging from roughly 20 to 80, were recorded for the dose-escalation cohort. Patients were allowed to have had prior anti-PD-1, anti-PD-L1 or anti-CTLA-4 therapy, and 40% of the dose-escalation patients had been treated with checkpoint inhibitors. Partial responses occurred in three dose-escalation patients, of whom one had hepatocellular carcinoma and two had cutaneous melanoma. Peripheral TCRbeta sequencing was intended to test whether TCR sequence diversity was altered and clonal T-cell expansion was caused by ivuxolimab. The paper covers the monotherapy dose-escalation part of the phase I ivuxolimab trial, which included N ≈ 57 patients. General conclusions and limits of the study: Low levels of normalized T-cell clonal expansion were also seen in some patients who did not respond. On average, CD8+ T cells showed more expanded clones than CD4+ T cells after ivuxolimab. In partial responders in the 0.1-3.0 mg/kg groups, normalized peripheral clonal expansion was found to be among the lowest, especially among CD8+ T cells. At doses of 0.1 to 3.0 mg/kg, clonal expansion of both CD4+ and CD8+ T cells in blood was seen between baseline and week 6. Which antigens the clonally expanded peripheral T cells were specific for was not determined.

The trial excluded patients who had a history of autoimmune disease or who were on systemic immunosuppression. Peripheral blood for TCR sequencing was drawn from every dose cohort at baseline, at cycle 4 day 1 and at cycle 7 day 1. Samples came from an open-label, multicenter, first-in-human phase I dose-escalation trial of ivuxolimab. The trial enrolled adults with locally advanced or metastatic head and neck squamous cell, hepatocellular, melanoma or renal cell carcinoma. CD4+ and CD8+ T cells were sorted separately from peripheral blood before TCR sequencing. The CDR1 and CDR2 encoded by the germline V gene (reference sequence) are SEHNR and FQNEAQ. Trimming takes 2 bases off V and 6 bases off J; junction bases not matched to a gene: 5. Reading from cysteine to phenylalanine, the CDR3 counts 15 amino acids. Only the CDR3 part of the read is kept: 45 bases, read in frame from the first base. For sequencing of the TCRbeta CDR3 region, genomic DNA was extracted from the sorted cells. The immunoSEQ Assay was used to sequence the TCRbeta CDR3 regions. The clones in this table, taken by TCRdb from immuneACCESS, are in-frame only. Not every clone is retained; where verified, under half of the shortfall comes from an unresolved V gene, and the cause of the rest is unknown. The sample data list approximately 50,000 clones, and approximately 80% of these were observed just once. The ten largest clones represent about an eighth of the sample.

The sequences come from CD4+ or CD8+ T cells sorted from blood, collected in a trial of the OX40 agonist ivuxolimab. The sequence was collected from an adult with an advanced solid tumor such as melanoma, head and neck, liver or kidney cancer. The chain is made from TRBV7-9 and TRBJ1-4, and TRBD1 matches 8 of the central bases. The CDR3 corresponds to CASSLSTGGDEKLFF. The DNA reads as follows: TGTGCCAGCAGCTTAAGCACAGGGGGGGATGAAAAACTGTTTTTT.